This T cell receptor (beta chain) is from a study of OX40 agonist ivuxolimab in advanced cancers. Some clones are missing from TCRdb's copy, which holds only in-frame ones; the method was immunoSEQ multiplex PCR. This sample has around 48,000 clones, with around 84% found just once. The germline CDR1 and CDR2 sequences are SGHDT and YYEEEE. The CDR3 consists of 13 residues. Between the trimmed V and J ends, which lost 0 bases and 6 bases, there was a span of 9 bases. The sample consisted of CD4+ or CD8+ T cells sorted from blood, taken in a trial of the OX40 agonist ivuxolimab. The J gene is TRBJ2-5, the V gene TRBV5-6; D is unclear. This receptor was taken from an adult with an advanced solid tumor such as melanoma, head and neck, liver or kidney cancer. The CDR3 sequence is CASSLGPIQTQYF. The CDR3 coding sequence is TGTGCCAGCAGCTTGGGGCCGATCCAGACCCAGTACTTC.